The next 4 T cell receptor beta chains were all read from a single sample in a study of blood T cell repertoires in COVID-19. Sequencing was performed with immunoSEQ multiplex PCR; in TCRdb, only in-frame clones are kept and a portion is missing. This table has about 220,000 clones, 75% to 85% appearing once. The sequencing input was peripheral blood. These receptors were obtained from a human donor in a cohort sampled during active COVID-19.

The rearrangement joins TRBV28 to TRBJ1-1, with 7 bases lining up with TRBD1. Germline V gene data show CDR1 as MDHEN and CDR2 as SYDVKM. Germline trimming cut 2 bases from V and 4 bases from J; bases unmatched to any gene: 4. The CDR3 runs 14 residues. CDR3 amino acids: CASSLPGGGTEAFF. The CDR3 nucleotides are TGTGCCAGCAGTTTACCAGGGGGTGGCACTGAAGCTTTCTTT.

The chain uses TRBV9 and TRBJ2-1; 14 nucleotides align to TRBD2. In germline, CDR1 is SGDLS, CDR2 YYNGEE. This CDR3 spans 15 amino acids. J was trimmed by 15 bases and V by 4 bases; bases with no gene match: 12. The CDR3 nucleotides are TGTGCCAGCAGCCCCCAACTGGGACTAGCGGGAGATTCGTTCTTC. It codes for CASSPQLGLAGDSFF.

The V and J genes are TRBV3-1 (or the pseudogene TRBV3-2) and TRBJ2-7, with TRBD2 as a possible D gene (5 bases). Trimming stripped 2 bases from V and 7 bases from J, with 15 bases between. This CDR3 contains 14 residues. CDR1 is LGHDT, CDR2 YNNKEL, per germline (reference sequence). The DNA for the CDR3 is TGTGCCAGCAGCCAATTGGACTTCACGGGGGAGCAGTACTTC. Amino acid sequence: CASSQLDFTGEQYF.

This chain connects TRBV9 to TRBJ2-5, with unresolved D. V was trimmed by 0 bases and J by 5 bases, leaving 8 bases between them. The germline V gene has CDR1 SGDLS and CDR2 YYNGEE. This CDR3 has 13 residues. This chain's CDR3 is CASSVGGRETQYF. The CDR3 DNA sequence: TGTGCCAGCAGCGTAGGTGGTCGGGAGACCCAGTACTTC.